Shown below are 27 T cell receptor beta chains from a single sample sequenced in a study of early T cells in non-severe SARS-CoV-2 infection. Each CDR3 protein gets one entry after TCRdb re-called the 5' RACE reads with MiXCR. The table shows about 63,000 distinct CDR3 sequences, with over 10% occurring only once. The sample consisted of whole blood. These receptors originate from an adult who was a healthcare worker with PCR-confirmed SARS-CoV-2 infection or an uninfected control (not recorded which).

This clonotype was recorded many times. J is TRBJ2-5 and V is TRBV6-2 or TRBV6-3; 7 bases are a match to TRBD2. This CDR3 has 13 amino acids. Germline trimming cut 7 bases from V and 2 bases from J; bases unmatched to any gene: 4. Germline CDR1 and CDR2: MNHEY and SVGEGT. CDR3 amino acids: CASNPAGQETQYF. CDR3 bases: TGTGCCAGCAATCCAGCGGGGCAAGAGACCCAGTACTTC.

This clonotype was seen repeatedly, ten times or more. The chain combines TRBV7-9 with TRBJ1-1, with 10 positions matching TRBD1. Germline trimming cut 5 bases from V and 0 bases from J; bases unmatched to any gene: 6. Germline V gives CDR1 SEHNR, CDR2 FQNEAQ (reference sequence). The CDR3 is 16 residues long. The CDR3 DNA sequence: TGTGCCAGCAGCCCAAAGACAGGGGGCTTGAACACTGAAGCTTTCTTT. This sequence encodes CASSPKTGGLNTEAFF.

This clonotype was recorded many times. The genes are TRBV21-1 and TRBJ2-7; the D segment call TRBD1 is taken from the table without a DNA check. TRBV21-1 is listed as a pseudogene. This CDR3 spans 15 amino acids. The DNA of the CDR3 is TGTGCCAGCAGCAAAGGGCGGGGCCACTCCTACGAGCAGTACTTC. Its translation: CASSKGRGHSYEQYF.

V and J are TRBV7-2 and TRBJ2-7; TRBD1 might be the D (6 bases). Looked up from germline, CDR1 is SGHTA and CDR2 is FQGNSA. The CDR3 runs to 15 residues. Deletions cut 4 bases from V and 3 bases from J, with 16 bases between. In DNA form, the CDR3 reads TGTGCCAGCAGCTCTCCAGGGGTTACCCTCTACGAGCAGTACTTC. Protein sequence: CASSSPGVTLYEQYF. Looking up the rest from reference TRBV7-2 and TRBJ2-7 gives the full variable domain: GAGVSQSPSNKVTEKGKDVELRCDPISGHTALYWYRQSLGQGLEFLIYFQGNSAPDKSGLPSDRFSAERTGGSVSTLTIQRTQQEDSAVYLCASSSPGVTLYEQYFGPGTRLTVT.

V and J are TRBV5-1 and TRBJ1-5; 7 bases align to TRBD1. The germline CDR1 and CDR2 sequences are SGHRS and YFSETQ. CDR3 length: 13 residues. Trimming cost V 7 bases and J 5 bases; bases outside gene matches: 6. The CDR3 DNA is TGCGCCAGCGCCAGGGACAGAGATCAGCCCCAGCATTTT. Protein sequence: CASARDRDQPQHF.

The J gene is TRBJ1-4, the V gene TRBV25-1, with D possibly matching TRBD1 (6 bases). Germline V gene data show CDR1 as MGHDK and CDR2 as SYGVNS. This CDR3 is 14 amino acids long. Trimming shortened V by 7 bases and J by 6 bases, and 15 bases separated the two germline ends. The CDR3 loop reads CASNKGGSHEKLFF. CDR3 sequence (DNA): TGTGCCAGCAATAAAGGGGGGTCTCATGAAAAACTGTTTTTT.

This clonotype was counted ten times or more. The chain is built from TRBV12-3 or TRBV12-4 and TRBJ1-6; TRBD1 is a possible D gene (5 bases). The length of the CDR3 is 15 residues. Trimming stripped 5 bases from V and 4 bases from J, with 12 bases between. The CDR3: CASSPPQGYNSPLHF. As DNA, the CDR3 is TGTGCCAGCAGTCCCCCCCAGGGTTATAATTCACCCCTCCACTTT.

This chain joins TRBV29-1 and TRBJ2-5; D perhaps matches TRBD1 (7 bases). Trimming removed 7 bases at V and 9 bases at J, with 18 bases between. The CDR3 totals 12 residues. Germline V gene lookup returns CDR1 SQVTM and CDR2 ANQGSEA. For the CDR3, the DNA is TGCAGCGGGGCGGAGGGGGCTAAGGCCCAGTACTTC. This encodes CSGAEGAKAQYF.

This sequence joins TRBV20-1 and TRBJ1-2; no firm D call. The germline V and J ends were trimmed by 5 bases and 9 bases, with 10 bases remaining between them. CDR3 length: 10 residues. Germline CDR1 DFQATT, CDR2 SNEGSKA (reference sequence). CDR3 DNA sequence: TGCAGTGCTGGGAGAGAGAGCTACACCTTC. Translating it yields CSAGRESYTF.

The J gene is TRBJ1-1, the V gene TRBV29-1, with D unresolved. V dropped 4 bases and J dropped 7 bases, with 10 bases sitting between them. CDR3 length: 11 amino acids. The germline CDR1 and CDR2 sequences are SQVTM and ANQGSEA. The CDR3 reads CSVVGPIEAFF. The CDR3 DNA sequence: TGCAGCGTTGTAGGCCCCATTGAAGCTTTCTTT.

The rearrangement joins TRBV20-1 to TRBJ1-6; D unresolved. Trimming took off 1 base at V and 10 bases at J, with 8 bases between the two ends. Germline loops: CDR1 DFQATT, CDR2 SNEGSKA (reference sequence). The CDR3 has 12 amino acids. CDR3 amino acids: CSARGRGSPLHF. CDR3 DNA: TGCAGTGCTAGAGGGCGAGGCTCACCCCTCCACTTT.

Many counts were recorded for this clonotype. V gene TRBV5-1 combines with J gene TRBJ2-2; 10 bases map to TRBD1. The ends lost 2 bases at V and 5 bases at J; junction bases unmatched: 3. The CDR3 spans 15 residues. The germline gives CDR1 SGHRS, CDR2 YFSETQ. Written as DNA, the CDR3 is TGCGCCAGCAGCTTCGGGACAGGGGAGACCGGGGAGCTGTTTTTT. Residues: CASSFGTGETGELFF.

The sample holds many counts of this clonotype. This chain joins TRBV20-1 and TRBJ2-7; maybe TRBD1 (5 bases). This CDR3 has 12 residues. Germline V gives CDR1 DFQATT, CDR2 SNEGSKA (reference sequence). The germline V and J ends were trimmed by 5 bases and 2 bases, with 10 bases remaining between them. The CDR3 region is CSALMDTYEQYF. For the CDR3, the DNA is TGCAGTGCTCTAATGGACACCTACGAGCAGTACTTC.

This clonotype was seen a few times. This chain uses TRBV5-4 with TRBJ2-1; no firm D call. This CDR3 is built from 11 residues. Germline loops: CDR1 SGHNT, CDR2 YYREEE (reference sequence). V was cut by 2 bases and J by 12 bases, with 9 bases left in between. This chain's CDR3 is CASSLGGGQFF. The CDR3 bases are TGTGCCAGCAGCTTAGGTGGTGGGCAGTTCTTC.

There are a few counts of this clonotype. The chain employs TRBV7-6 and TRBJ2-2, with TRBD2 identical over 9 bases. The CDR3 is 17 amino acids. The germline gives CDR1 SGHVS, CDR2 FNYEAQ. The V segment lost 2 bases and the J segment 3 bases; nucleotides outside the gene matches: 7. This chain's CDR3 is CASSLRRGGLDTGELFF. The CDR3 nucleotides are TGTGCCAGCAGCTTACGGCGGGGGGGCCTTGACACCGGGGAGCTGTTTTTT. The full variable domain, completed using reference TRBV7-6 and TRBJ2-2, is GAGVSQSPRYKVTKRGQDVALRCDPISGHVSLYWYRQALGQGPEFLTYFNYEAQQDKSGLPNDRFSAERPEGSISTLTIQRTEQRDSAMYRCASSLRRGGLDTGELFFGEGSRLTVL.

Points on this clonotype: This may be a read error: a much more frequent sequence differs by one nucleotide. The chain uses TRBV6-2 or TRBV6-3 and TRBJ2-4; D is perhaps TRBD1 (6 bases). The CDR3 sequence is 17 residues long. Germline assignment: CDR1 MNHEY and CDR2 SVGEGT. In nucleotides, the CDR3 is TGTGCCAGCAATTACGCCGGGACACCGGGGGCCAAAAACATTCAGTACTTC. As protein: CASNYAGTPGAKNIQYF.

This clonotype showed up just a few times. V is TRBV2 and J is TRBJ1-3; maybe TRBD1 (5 bases). The CDR3 is 15 amino acids. Germline V gene sequence: CDR1 SNHLY, CDR2 FYNNEI. Trimming removed 6 bases from V and 1 base from J, with 13 bases in between. CDR3 sequence (DNA): TGTGCCAGCAGAACGGGGCTCGGGTCTGGAAACACCATATATTTT. This codes for CASRTGLGSGNTIYF.

Points on this clonotype: This sequence may be a read error, since a much larger clone differs from it by one base. This chain joins TRBV5-1 and TRBJ2-3; D not resolved. V was clipped by 7 bases and J by 2 bases, with 11 bases between them. Germline-derived CDR1 and CDR2 are SGHRS and YFSETQ. This CDR3 contains 13 residues. CDR3 in DNA: TGCGCCAGCGGCTCTGACAACACAGATACGCAGTATTTT. As protein: CASGSDNTDTQYF.

This clonotype was detected ten times or more. The rearrangement uses TRBV7-9 and TRBJ1-1; 8 bases match TRBD1. Unmatched junction bases numbered 5, after V lost 0 bases and J lost 5 bases. The length of the CDR3 is 15 residues. The V gene's germline CDR1 is SEHNR and CDR2 FQNEAQ (reference sequence). The chain's CDR3 is CASSLAGQGGTEAFF. DNA of the CDR3: TGTGCCAGCAGCTTAGCCGGACAGGGTGGGACTGAAGCTTTCTTT.

This clonotype has at least ten counts. The chain carries TRBV6-5 and TRBJ2-3, with D perhaps assigned TRBD1 or TRBD2 (5 bases each). Germline CDR1 and CDR2: MNHEY and SVGAGI. The length of the CDR3 is 15 residues. V was cut by 0 bases and J by 4 bases, with 11 bases left in between. The CDR3 DNA follows: TGTGCCAGCAGTTACTCTAACCAGGGAGCAGATACGCAGTATTTT. Encoded protein: CASSYSNQGADTQYF.

This clonotype has just a few counts. The chain carries TRBV5-1 and TRBJ2-7, with 8 bases fitting TRBD1. Germline V gives CDR1 SGHRS, CDR2 YFSETQ. V shed 0 bases, J shed 6 bases, and the junction held 8 bases outside the gene matches. This CDR3 is built from 15 residues. In nucleotides, the CDR3 is TGCGCCAGCAGCTTGGTGGACAGGGAAGGGGGCGAGCAGTACTTC. It yields the protein CASSLVDREGGEQYF.

V is TRBV21-1 and J is TRBJ2-3; the table's D call, TRBD1, has no DNA check behind it. TRBV21-1 is a listed pseudogene. The CDR3 extends over 13 amino acids. CDR3 sequence: CASSKKKQGPGYF. For the CDR3, the DNA is TGTGCCAGCAGCAAAAAGAAGCAGGGTCCGGGGTATTTT.

This sequence joins TRBV12-3 or TRBV12-4 and TRBJ1-4; a possible D gene is TRBD1 (6 bases). This CDR3 has 14 residues. Trimming took off 5 bases at V and 3 bases at J, with 10 bases between the two ends. For the CDR3, the DNA is TGTGCCAGCAGTCTGGACAGTCCTAATGAAAAACTGTTTTTT. This codes for CASSLDSPNEKLFF.

This clonotype has a count of ten or more. The chain links TRBV5-1 to TRBJ2-7; either TRBD1 or TRBD2 may fit D (6 bases each). The germline CDR1 and CDR2 sequences are SGHRS and YFSETQ. The V and J ends lost 5 bases and 0 bases respectively, with 12 bases between them. CDR3 length: 14 residues. CDR3 nucleotides: TGCGCCAGCAGGTCGGGGGCCAGCTCCTACGAGCAGTACTTC. The encoded protein is CASRSGASSYEQYF.

The table lists this clonotype with many counts. V usage is TRBV5-1 and J usage is TRBJ2-1; D may be TRBD2 (7 bases). CDR1 SGHRS and CDR2 YFSETQ come from the germline V gene. The CDR3 runs to 15 residues. Trimming took off 0 bases at V and 6 bases at J, with 13 bases between the two ends. The CDR3 DNA is TGCGCCAGCAGCTTGGCGGGGGGCCTGTTCAATGAGCAGTTCTTC. Translation: CASSLAGGLFNEQFF.

This clonotype has ten or more counts. The rearrangement links TRBV5-4 to TRBJ2-7; D might be TRBD1 (6 bases). There are 16 residues in the CDR3. The germline gives CDR1 SGHNT, CDR2 YYREEE (reference sequence). The germline V and J ends were trimmed by 0 bases and 0 bases, with 13 bases remaining between them. The CDR3 loop is CASSLEGQFSSYEQYF. DNA of the CDR3: TGTGCCAGCAGCTTGGAAGGACAGTTTTCCTCCTACGAGCAGTACTTC. The full variable domain, in which reference TRBV5-4 and TRBJ2-7 provide the parts outside the CDR3, is ETGVTQSPTHLIKTRGQQVTLRCSSQSGHNTVSWYQQALGQGPQFIFQYYREEENGRGNFPPRFSGLQFPNYSSELNVNALELDDSALYLCASSLEGQFSSYEQYFGPGTRLTVT.

This clonotype has a count of ten or more. J is TRBJ2-5 and V is TRBV29-1; maybe TRBD2 (5 bases). Germline V gene data show CDR1 as SQVTM and CDR2 as ANQGSEA. Trimming pared 4 bases from V and 5 bases from J, leaving 8 bases between. The CDR3 is made up of 11 amino acids. The CDR3 is CSVVRRETQYF. The CDR3 nucleotides are TGCAGCGTTGTAAGGAGGGAGACCCAGTACTTC.